These T cell receptor beta chains were read from a single sample in a study of blood T cell repertoires in COVID-19. Clones were sequenced by immunoSEQ multiplex PCR, and TCRdb holds only the in-frame ones, with some missing. The sample records under 200,000 clones, roughly 80% being singletons. Sequencing input: peripheral blood. Receptor source: a man between 65 and 79 years old with acute or convalescent COVID-19. CDR3s include the opening cysteine and the closing phenylalanine or tryptophan. D genes are given only for firm matches. Not all rows give a size; the values are once, few, many and, for expanded clones, a class.

v_gene: TRBV5-4; abundance: -; d_gene: TRBD1; j_gene: TRBJ1-2; CDR3nt: TGTGCCAGCAGCACCGGGACAGAGATTAACTATGGCTACACCTTC; CDR3aa: CASSTGTEINYGYTF
v_gene: TRBV4-2; abundance: -; d_gene: TRBD1; j_gene: TRBJ1-2; CDR3nt: TGTGCCAGCAGCCGAGAGACAGGGGGGTACTATGGCTACACCTTC; CDR3aa: CASSRETGGYYGYTF
v_gene: TRBV19; abundance: once; d_gene: TRBD2; j_gene: TRBJ2-5; CDR3nt: TGTGCCACCACCGGGCTAGCGGGCATGGAGACCCAGTACTTC; CDR3aa: CATTGLAGMETQYF
v_gene: TRBV19; abundance: -; d_gene: -; j_gene: TRBJ1-2; CDR3nt: TGTGCCAGTAACCCTAATGGGGTCAGGGGCGAGTATGGCTACACCTTC; CDR3aa: CASNPNGVRGEYGYTF
v_gene: TRBV10-3; abundance: -; d_gene: TRBD1; j_gene: TRBJ1-3; CDR3nt: TGTGCCATCAGAGGGACAGTAGGAAACACCATATATTTT; CDR3aa: CAIRGTVGNTIYF
v_gene: TRBV4-2; abundance: -; d_gene: TRBD1; j_gene: TRBJ2-7; CDR3nt: TGTGCCAGCAGCCTCAAGTCGCGTCAGGGGGCCCTTACAGTTAAAGACGACTACGAGCAGTACTTC; CDR3aa: CASSLKSRQGALTVKDDYEQYF
v_gene: TRBV7-8; abundance: -; d_gene: TRBD1; j_gene: TRBJ2-7; CDR3nt: TGTGCCAGCAGCTTTGCAGGGGGCGAGCAGTACTTC; CDR3aa: CASSFAGGEQYF
v_gene: TRBV7-9; abundance: few; d_gene: -; j_gene: TRBJ1-1; CDR3nt: TGTGCCAGCAGCTTAGACAGGAACACTGAAGCTTTCTTT; CDR3aa: CASSLDRNTEAFF
v_gene: TRBV12-3/TRBV12-4; abundance: -; d_gene: TRBD1; j_gene: TRBJ1-3; CDR3nt: TGTGCCAGCGGACACAGGGGAGCCATATATTTT; CDR3aa: CASGHRGAIYF
v_gene: TRBV5-1; abundance: many; d_gene: -; j_gene: TRBJ2-5; CDR3nt: TGCGCCAGCAGGCTAAATAGCGTACAAGAGACCCAGTACTTC; CDR3aa: CASRLNSVQETQYF
v_gene: TRBV11-2; abundance: -; d_gene: -; j_gene: TRBJ1-4; CDR3nt: TGTGCCAGCAGCCATACAGGCTCGAATGAAAAACTGTTTTTT; CDR3aa: CASSHTGSNEKLFF
v_gene: TRBV11-2; abundance: -; d_gene: -; j_gene: TRBJ2-7; CDR3nt: TGTGCCAGCAGCTTAGAAGTAGCGGTCCCCAGGGAGCAGTACTTC; CDR3aa: CASSLEVAVPREQYF
v_gene: TRBV14; abundance: -; d_gene: -; j_gene: TRBJ2-1; CDR3nt: TGTGCCAGCAGCCAAGAACTAGTCGACGAGCAGTTCTTC; CDR3aa: CASSQELVDEQFF
v_gene: TRBV28; abundance: -; d_gene: TRBD2; j_gene: TRBJ2-5; CDR3nt: TGTGCCAGCGGCGGGGGGTCGGGAGAGACCCAGTACTTC; CDR3aa: CASGGGSGETQYF
v_gene: TRBV3-1/TRBV3-2; abundance: -; d_gene: TRBD2; j_gene: TRBJ2-5; CDR3nt: TGTGCCAGCGCACTACTAGCGGGGGTTCAAGAGACCCAGTACTTC; CDR3aa: CASALLAGVQETQYF
v_gene: TRBV29-1; abundance: -; d_gene: -; j_gene: TRBJ2-3; CDR3nt: TGCAGCGTTGTAGCGGACCTCACAGATACGCAGTATTTT; CDR3aa: CSVVADLTDTQYF
v_gene: TRBV29-1; abundance: few; d_gene: TRBD1; j_gene: TRBJ1-2; CDR3nt: TGCAGCGTTGGGGAAGGACAGGACCTCTATGGCTACACCTTC; CDR3aa: CSVGEGQDLYGYTF
v_gene: TRBV5-1; abundance: once; d_gene: -; j_gene: TRBJ2-2; CDR3nt: TGCGCCAGCGCGGGACAGCCGAACACCGGGGAGCTGTTTTTT; CDR3aa: CASAGQPNTGELFF
v_gene: TRBV5-4; abundance: -; d_gene: TRBD2; j_gene: TRBJ2-2; CDR3nt: TGTGCCAGCAGCAGGGGGACTAGCGGGAGGCTCACCGGGGAGCTGTTTTTT; CDR3aa: CASSRGTSGRLTGELFF
v_gene: TRBV6-5; abundance: -; d_gene: -; j_gene: TRBJ2-7; CDR3nt: TGTGCCAGCAGCCCACGGGACAACTCCTACGAGCAGTACTTC; CDR3aa: CASSPRDNSYEQYF
v_gene: TRBV9; abundance: -; d_gene: TRBD2; j_gene: TRBJ2-2; CDR3nt: TGTGCCAGCAGCGCAGGGACTAGCTCGAACACCGGGGAGCTGTTTTTT; CDR3aa: CASSAGTSSNTGELFF
v_gene: TRBV6-6; abundance: -; d_gene: -; j_gene: TRBJ1-6; CDR3nt: TGTGCCAGCAGTTACCCCCCGCAGGGTACAGTGGCACCCCTCCACTTT; CDR3aa: CASSYPPQGTVAPLHF
v_gene: TRBV3-1/TRBV3-2; abundance: -; d_gene: TRBD1; j_gene: TRBJ1-2; CDR3nt: TGTGCCAGCAGCCAAGTATACGACAGGGATGGCTACACCTTC; CDR3aa: CASSQVYDRDGYTF
v_gene: TRBV5-1; abundance: -; d_gene: -; j_gene: TRBJ2-6; CDR3nt: TGCGCCAGCAGCCGAGACAGCTCTGGGGCCAACGTCCTGACTTTC; CDR3aa: CASSRDSSGANVLTF
v_gene: TRBV10-3; abundance: -; d_gene: -; j_gene: TRBJ1-2; CDR3nt: TGTGCCATCAGCCCTTCTTACTATGGCTACACCTTC; CDR3aa: CAISPSYYGYTF
v_gene: TRBV5-1; abundance: -; d_gene: TRBD1; j_gene: TRBJ2-3; CDR3nt: TGCGCCAGCAGCACCGACAGGGGAGTCACAGATACGCAGTATTTT; CDR3aa: CASSTDRGVTDTQYF
v_gene: TRBV9; abundance: few; d_gene: -; j_gene: TRBJ1-1; CDR3nt: TGTGCCAGCAGCGTATTCCGGTGGGACACGCGGGACACTGAAGCTTTCTTT; CDR3aa: CASSVFRWDTRDTEAFF
v_gene: TRBV5-5; abundance: once; d_gene: TRBD2; j_gene: TRBJ2-5; CDR3nt: TGTGCCAGCAGCTTTCCGACTAGCGGGACGGGCGAGACCCAGTACTTC; CDR3aa: CASSFPTSGTGETQYF
v_gene: TRBV11-2; abundance: -; d_gene: -; j_gene: TRBJ1-1; CDR3nt: TGTGCCAGCAGCTTAAACGGAGGTTTTAACACTGAAGCTTTCTTT; CDR3aa: CASSLNGGFNTEAFF
v_gene: TRBV28; abundance: -; d_gene: -; j_gene: TRBJ1-1; CDR3nt: TGTGCCAGCAGTTTTGGGCGGAACACTGAAGCTTTCTTT; CDR3aa: CASSFGRNTEAFF
v_gene: TRBV19; abundance: -; d_gene: -; j_gene: TRBJ2-5; CDR3nt: TGTGCCAGTAGAGGCGGGAACCAAGAGACCCAGTACTTC; CDR3aa: CASRGGNQETQYF
v_gene: TRBV25-1; abundance: -; d_gene: TRBD1; j_gene: TRBJ2-3; CDR3nt: TGTGCCAGCAGTGATTGGACAGGGGGTAGCACAGATACGCAGTATTTT; CDR3aa: CASSDWTGGSTDTQYF
v_gene: TRBV28; abundance: -; d_gene: -; j_gene: TRBJ1-1; CDR3nt: TGTGCCAGCAGGCCAGGGACAACCGATGGAGCTTTCTTT; CDR3aa: CASRPGTTDGAFF
v_gene: TRBV24-1; abundance: -; d_gene: -; j_gene: TRBJ2-7; CDR3nt: TGTGCCACCAGTGCAGCCGGGACCTACGAGCAGTACTTC; CDR3aa: CATSAAGTYEQYF
v_gene: TRBV5-1; abundance: -; d_gene: TRBD2; j_gene: TRBJ2-5; CDR3nt: TGCGCCAGCAGCACTAGCGGGGGAGAGGGGACCCAGTACTTC; CDR3aa: CASSTSGGEGTQYF
v_gene: TRBV29-1; abundance: -; d_gene: TRBD1; j_gene: TRBJ1-4; CDR3nt: TGCAGCGTTGTGGGTTTGGACAGGGCAAGAGGGGAAAAACTGTTTTTT; CDR3aa: CSVVGLDRARGEKLFF
v_gene: TRBV7-8; abundance: -; d_gene: TRBD2; j_gene: TRBJ2-7; CDR3nt: TGTGCCAGCAGCTTAGACGCGGGGGTTTACGAGCAGTACTTC; CDR3aa: CASSLDAGVYEQYF
v_gene: TRBV5-1; abundance: -; d_gene: TRBD2; j_gene: TRBJ2-1; CDR3nt: TGCGCCAGCAGCTTGGGTGTGACTAGCGTCTCCTCCTACAATGAGCAGTTCTTC; CDR3aa: CASSLGVTSVSSYNEQFF
v_gene: TRBV5-1; abundance: once; d_gene: TRBD2; j_gene: TRBJ2-3; CDR3nt: TGCGCCAGCAGCTTGGGAGCGGGGATCACAGATACGCAGTATTTT; CDR3aa: CASSLGAGITDTQYF
v_gene: TRBV28; abundance: -; d_gene: TRBD1; j_gene: TRBJ2-7; CDR3nt: TGTGCCAGCAGTCCGGGACAGGGGAACGAGCAGTACTTC; CDR3aa: CASSPGQGNEQYF
v_gene: TRBV18; abundance: -; d_gene: -; j_gene: TRBJ1-6; CDR3nt: TGTGCCAGCTCACCACCTCAGGGAGGTGATTCACCCCTCCACTTT; CDR3aa: CASSPPQGGDSPLHF
v_gene: TRBV11-2; abundance: -; d_gene: -; j_gene: TRBJ2-7; CDR3nt: TGTGCCAGCAGCTTAGTTCTCGGGAGCATGTCCTACGAGCAGTACTTC; CDR3aa: CASSLVLGSMSYEQYF
v_gene: TRBV2; abundance: -; d_gene: -; j_gene: TRBJ1-1; CDR3nt: TGTGCCAGCAGTGAGGAGATCCACCGGTTCCCGAACACTGAAGCTTTCTTT; CDR3aa: CASSEEIHRFPNTEAFF
v_gene: TRBV12-3/TRBV12-4; abundance: -; d_gene: TRBD2; j_gene: TRBJ2-3; CDR3nt: TGTGCCAGCACAGGGACTAGCGGGGATACGCAGTATTTT; CDR3aa: CASTGTSGDTQYF
v_gene: TRBV6-2/TRBV6-3; abundance: -; d_gene: -; j_gene: TRBJ1-1; CDR3nt: TGTGCCAGCAGTTATAACAAAAACACTGAAGCTTTCTTT; CDR3aa: CASSYNKNTEAFF
v_gene: TRBV15; abundance: -; d_gene: TRBD1; j_gene: TRBJ2-7; CDR3nt: TGTGCCACCAGCCGAACCAGGGACAGCTACGAGCAGTACTTC; CDR3aa: CATSRTRDSYEQYF
v_gene: TRBV15; abundance: few; d_gene: -; j_gene: TRBJ2-3; CDR3nt: TGTGCCACCAGCAGAGAGCGGGGATCATTCGATACGCAGTATTTT; CDR3aa: CATSRERGSFDTQYF